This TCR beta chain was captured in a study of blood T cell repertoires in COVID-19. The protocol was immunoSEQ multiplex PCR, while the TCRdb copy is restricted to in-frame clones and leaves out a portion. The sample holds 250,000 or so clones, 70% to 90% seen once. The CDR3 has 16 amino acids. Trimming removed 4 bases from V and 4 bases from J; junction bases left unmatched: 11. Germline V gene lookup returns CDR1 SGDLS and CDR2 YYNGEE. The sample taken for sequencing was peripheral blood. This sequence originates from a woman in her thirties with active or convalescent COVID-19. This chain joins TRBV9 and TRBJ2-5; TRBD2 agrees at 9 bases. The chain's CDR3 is CASSSLWAGGPETQYF. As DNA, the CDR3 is TGTGCCAGCAGCTCCCTCTGGGCGGGGGGGCCAGAGACCCAGTACTTC.